This T cell receptor beta chain was observed in a study of T cell clusters in autoimmune cytopenias. TRB was amplified from roughly 250 ng of peripheral blood genomic DNA per sample. The CDR3 extends over 15 amino acids. CDR1 and CDR2 from the germline V gene are LNHDA and SQIVND (reference sequence). One tube held mixed TRB-A and TRB-B primer pools for touch-down PCR. TCRdb reprocessed the multiplex PCR reads, keeping one entry per CDR3 protein, no DNA. This sample's clone table lists 10,000 to 15,000 distinct CDR3 sequences. In addition, the sample was reused for a study of T cell repertoires in aging, cancer and after chemotherapy. That work adds: Over several months to years, re-sampled healthy donor repertoires clearly shared clones. In cancer patients, declining TCR diversity with age involved lost richness and lost evenness.

Sequences were obtained from peripheral blood. This TCR was recovered from a human donor in good health. This rearrangement joins TRBV19 to TRBJ2-3; TCRdb's D call, TRBD1, is unchecked because there is no DNA. The CDR3 is CASSPGDTRTDTQYF.